A single sample is the source of the 30 T cell receptor beta chains below, sequenced in a study of Ad26.COV2.S vaccination and SARS-CoV-2 variants. Treatment defined: 15 to 20 received Ad26.COV2.S at low or high dose, single or two shots; about five received placebo; per-sample allocation not given. Each sample was drawn 63 days after the first injection (of vaccine or placebo). Libraries were prepared by immunoSEQ multiplex PCR; TCRdb keeps only in-frame clonotypes and omits some of them. This sample carries a few hundred thousand clones, 89% of them seen once, and the ten largest clones take approximately 1.9%. The specimen comprised peripheral blood, sampled in a trial of Ad26.COV2.S vaccine versus placebo. The origin of the receptors is a person between 18 and 65 years old who received the Ad26.COV2.S COVID-19 vaccine or a placebo.

V usage is TRBV19 and J usage is TRBJ1-2, with a possible D match to TRBD1 (5 bases). V dropped 11 bases and J dropped 4 bases, with 20 bases sitting between them. CDR3 length: 14 residues. CDR1 and CDR2 from the germline V gene are LNHDA and SQIVND (reference sequence). The CDR3: CASGAGRGSYGYTF. The CDR3 DNA is TGTGCCTCCGGAGCGGGACGGGGTTCCTATGGCTACACCTTC.

The V gene is TRBV5-5, the J gene TRBJ2-7, with D unclear. V was shortened by 0 bases and J by 7 bases, with 14 bases between the two germline ends. CDR3 size: 14 residues. CDR1 and CDR2 from the germline V gene are SGHKS and YYEKEE (reference sequence). CDR3 sequence reads: CASSLDLIAREQYF. The CDR3, as DNA: TGTGCCAGCAGCTTGGATCTTATCGCCCGGGAGCAGTACTTC.

The J gene is TRBJ2-3, the V gene TRBV7-3, with TRBD1 matching over 8 bases. Germline V gives CDR1 SGHTA, CDR2 FQGTGA. The CDR3 sequence is 16 residues long. The ends lost 2 bases at V and 6 bases at J; junction bases unmatched: 10. The CDR3 DNA reads TGTGCCAGCAGCTTACTAGGACAGGGCGGTTCGGATACGCAGTATTTT. This codes for CASSLLGQGGSDTQYF. Full variable domain (remainder filled in from reference TRBV7-3 and TRBJ2-3): GAGVSQTPSNKVTEKGKYVELRCDPISGHTALYWYRQSLGQGPEFLIYFQGTGAADDSGLPNDRFFAVRPEGSVSTLKIQRTERGDSAVYLCASSLLGQGGSDTQYFGPGTRLTVL.

The chain has TRBV7-6 and TRBJ1-3; 7 bases map to TRBD1. The germline V gene has CDR1 SGHVS and CDR2 FNYEAQ. The CDR3 contains 17 residues. J gave up 0 bases and V 8 bases, and 13 bases lay outside the gene matches. CDR3 loop: CASSPPQGQNSGNTIYF. In DNA form, the CDR3 reads TGTGCCAGCTCTCCCCCCCAGGGACAGAACTCTGGAAACACCATATATTTT.

V usage is TRBV24-1 and J usage is TRBJ2-3; 12 bases agree with TRBD2. The CDR3 length is 17 residues. Germline CDR1 and CDR2: KGHDR and SFDVKD. J gave up 1 base and V 7 bases, and 8 bases lay outside the gene matches. Written as DNA, the CDR3 is TGTGCCACCAGAGCCCGGACTAGCGGGACCGGCACAGATACGCAGTATTTT. It codes for CATRARTSGTGTDTQYF.

This clone appeared a few times. The rearrangement uses TRBV29-1 and TRBJ2-2; 9 bases line up with TRBD2. Germline-derived CDR1 and CDR2 are SQVTM and ANQGSEA. The CDR3 is made up of 19 amino acids. The J segment lost 1 base and the V segment lost 4 bases, leaving 16 bases of the junction unmatched. The CDR3 DNA reads as TGCAGCGTTGCCCCCTTGCGGCGGGAGGGCCTCGTGAACACCGGGGAGCTGTTTTTT. Its translation is CSVAPLRREGLVNTGELFF.

The chain is built from TRBV28 and TRBJ2-1; D not resolved. The CDR3 extends over 15 amino acids. Looked up from germline, CDR1 is MDHEN and CDR2 is SYDVKM. Trimming pared 2 bases from V and 5 bases from J, leaving 13 bases between. The CDR3 region is CASSLDRVPNNEQFF. The CDR3 coding sequence is TGTGCCAGCAGTTTAGACCGGGTCCCTAACAATGAGCAGTTCTTC.

The CDR3, as DNA: TGCAGTGCTAGTCCCCTTGTCGAGCAGTTCTTC. As protein: CSASPLVEQFF. The chain recombines TRBV20-1 with TRBJ2-1; D is undetermined. The V end was cut by 3 bases, the J end by 10 bases, with 10 bases between. Germline CDR1 and CDR2: DFQATT and SNEGSKA (reference sequence). The CDR3 length is 11 residues.

This chain joins TRBV12-3 or TRBV12-4 and TRBJ1-1, with TRBD1 matching 9 bases. This CDR3 has 13 residues. V gave up 6 bases and J gave up 8 bases; unmatched junction bases: 7. As DNA, the CDR3 is TGTGCCAGCAGGCATACAGGGGGCATCGAAGCTTTCTTT. This codes for CASRHTGGIEAFF.

The chain combines TRBV27 with TRBJ2-7; 8 bases line up with TRBD1. The CDR3 loop spans 15 amino acids. The germline CDR1 and CDR2 sequences are MNHEY and SMNVEV (reference sequence). V lost 6 bases, J lost 0 bases, and 7 bases stayed unmatched. The CDR3 bases are TGTGCCAGCAGGAGGACAGGGCCAAGCTCCTACGAGCAGTACTTC. Protein: CASRRTGPSSYEQYF.

In its sample, this clone was seen once. The rearrangement links TRBV5-6 to TRBJ1-4; D remains unclear. V dropped 0 bases and J dropped 2 bases, with 8 bases sitting between them. The germline CDR1 and CDR2 sequences are SGHDT and YYEEEE. The CDR3 is 15 residues long. This chain's CDR3 is CASSLVRRTNEKLFF. For the CDR3, the DNA is TGTGCCAGCAGCTTGGTCCGGAGGACTAATGAAAAACTGTTTTTT.

The gene calls are TRBV10-3 and TRBJ2-3, with D maybe TRBD1 (6 bases). The germline V gene encodes CDR1 ENHRY and CDR2 SYGVKD. This CDR3 is 16 amino acids long. Trimming took off 9 bases at V and 1 base at J, with 20 bases between the two ends. CDR3 DNA sequence: TGTGCCATTTCCCCCCAACAGGGAATCGGCACAGATACGCAGTATTTT. Translation gives CAISPQQGIGTDTQYF.

The genes are TRBV7-2 and TRBJ1-6, with D tentatively TRBD1 (6 bases). V dropped 5 bases and J dropped 10 bases, with 12 bases sitting between them. CDR1 is SGHTA and CDR2 is FQGNSA in the germline V gene. The CDR3 totals 13 residues. The CDR3 coding sequence is TGTGCCAGCAGCCCAGGGGCTGGCTCACCCCTCCACTTT. Translated: CASSPGAGSPLHF. The variable domain in full, completed from reference TRBV7-2 and TRBJ1-6, reads GAGVSQSPSNKVTEKGKDVELRCDPISGHTALYWYRQSLGQGLEFLIYFQGNSAPDKSGLPSDRFSAERTGGSVSTLTIQRTQQEDSAVYLCASSPGAGSPLHFGNGTRLTVT.

This clone has a single count. The rearrangement links TRBV4-1 to TRBJ1-6; D call uncertain. Germline loops: CDR1 MGHRA, CDR2 YSYEKL. V dropped 0 bases and J dropped 9 bases, with 15 bases sitting between them. The CDR3 sequence is 16 residues long. CDR3 DNA sequence: TGCGCCAGCAGCCAAGAGGGGAGCCCCTTAGTTTCACCCCTCCACTTT. This encodes CASSQEGSPLVSPLHF.

The rearrangement links TRBV20-1 to TRBJ2-5; 9 bases are shared with TRBD2. Germline CDR1 DFQATT, CDR2 SNEGSKA (reference sequence). This CDR3 spans 15 amino acids. After removal of 3 bases from V and 3 bases from J, the junction contained 8 bases not matched to a gene. CDR3 nucleotide sequence: TGCAGTGCTAGTAGTGTTAGCGGGAGTAAAGAGACCCAGTACTTC. Translation gives CSASSVSGSKETQYF.

The chain has TRBV19 and TRBJ1-3; D gene unclear. The CDR3 loop spans 15 amino acids. Germline-derived CDR1 and CDR2 are LNHDA and SQIVND (reference sequence). V lost 1 base and J lost 0, with 7 bases in between. CDR3 in DNA: TGTGCCAGTAGTATAGGACTTTCCTCTGGAAACACCATATATTTT. It codes for CASSIGLSSGNTIYF.

The chain recombines TRBV6-4 with TRBJ2-1, with 8 bases lining up with TRBD2. Trimming took 3 bases from V and 6 from J; bases not matched to a gene: 4. The CDR3 has 14 amino acids. The germline V gene encodes CDR1 MRHNA and CDR2 SNTAGT. In nucleotides, the CDR3 is TGTGCCAGCAGTGAGTCTAGCGGGCGCAATGAGCAGTTCTTC. Translating gives CASSESSGRNEQFF.

This chain connects TRBV29-1 to TRBJ2-3; D is unresolved. The V gene's germline CDR1 is SQVTM and CDR2 ANQGSEA. The CDR3 length is 14 residues. The V end lost 4 bases, the J end lost 2 bases, and 13 bases lay between the germline ends. CDR3 protein: CSVVGYTYTDTQYF. DNA of the CDR3: TGCAGCGTTGTAGGGTACACATACACAGATACGCAGTATTTT.

The chain couples TRBV11-2 to TRBJ2-2, with 12 bases that match TRBD2. After removal of 4 bases from V and 7 bases from J, the junction contained 13 bases not matched to a gene. Per germline, CDR1 SGHAT and CDR2 FQNNGV. The CDR3 length is 18 residues. In DNA form, the CDR3 reads TGTGCCAGCAGCTCCCACCCTTCTAGCGGGAGGGCCGGCGGGGAGCTGTTTTTT. Encoded protein: CASSSHPSSGRAGGELFF.

The chain uses TRBV27 and TRBJ2-3; D gene ambiguous. CDR1 and CDR2 (germline): MNHEY, SMNVEV (reference sequence). The V end was cut by 8 bases, the J end by 1 base, with 7 bases between. The CDR3 has 12 amino acids. This CDR3 is CASGFRTDTQYF. CDR3 DNA: TGTGCCAGCGGGTTTCGCACAGATACGCAGTATTTT.

J is TRBJ2-7 and V is TRBV10-2; 9 nucleotides match TRBD1. Germline lookup yields CDR1 WSHSY and CDR2 SAAADI. The CDR3 covers 13 residues. V was pared by 3 bases and J by 4 bases, with 1 base of the junction left unmatched. CDR3 DNA: TGCGCCAGCAGTGACGGACAGGGGTACGAGCAGTACTTC. Residues: CASSDGQGYEQYF.

In nucleotides, the CDR3 is TGTGCCAGCAGTGAGCTGGGTACTTTTCCCTACGAGCAGTACTTC. Its protein is CASSELGTFPYEQYF. This chain uses TRBV6-1 with TRBJ2-7; D ambiguous. The CDR3 is 15 amino acids. V was trimmed by 3 bases and J by 2 bases, leaving 14 bases between them. Germline assignment: CDR1 MNHNS and CDR2 SASEGT.

The chain employs TRBV5-1 and TRBJ2-7, with 8 bases aligning to TRBD2. Trimming cost V 1 base and J 1 base; bases outside gene matches: 4. This CDR3 region has 15 residues. The germline CDR1 and CDR2 sequences are SGHRS and YFSETQ. The CDR3 protein is CASSLTSGMSYEQYF. Written as DNA, the CDR3 is TGCGCCAGCAGCTTGACTAGCGGCATGTCCTACGAGCAGTACTTC.

The chain employs TRBV5-1 and TRBJ2-1; D may be TRBD2 (6 bases). The V end lost 5 bases, the J end lost 6 bases, and 15 bases lay between the germline ends. The germline gives CDR1 SGHRS, CDR2 YFSETQ. There are 14 residues in the CDR3. CDR3 sequence (DNA): TGCGCCAGCAGTATCCGGGACTCACTCAATGAGCAGTTCTTC. Amino acid sequence: CASSIRDSLNEQFF.

The chain carries TRBV14 and TRBJ2-5; D possibly corresponds to TRBD1 (6 bases). Germline CDR1 reads SGHDN; CDR2 reads FVKESK. V lost 1 base and J 1 base, leaving 16 bases between the germline ends. This CDR3 has 17 residues. This chain's CDR3 is CASSQGGVRGPQETQYF. DNA of the CDR3: TGTGCCAGCAGCCAAGGCGGAGTCAGGGGCCCCCAAGAGACCCAGTACTTC.

The chain recombines TRBV5-1 with TRBJ2-2; a weak D match, TRBD2 (6 bases). This CDR3 comprises 13 residues. The germline CDR1 and CDR2 sequences are SGHRS and YFSETQ. V was shortened by 7 bases and J by 2 bases, with 9 bases between the two germline ends. In DNA form, the CDR3 reads TGCGCCAGCGTGGGAGGTAACACCGGGGAGCTGTTTTTT. Its translation is CASVGGNTGELFF. The full variable domain, in which reference TRBV5-1 and TRBJ2-2 provide the parts outside the CDR3, is KAGVTQTPRYLIKTRGQQVTLSCSPISGHRSVSWYQQTPGQGLQFLFEYFSETQRNKGNFPGRFSGRQFSNSRSEMNVSTLELGDSALYLCASVGGNTGELFFGEGSRLTVL.

This chain connects TRBV28 to TRBJ1-2, with 9 bases lining up with TRBD1. Germline loops: CDR1 MDHEN, CDR2 SYDVKM. The CDR3 extends over 14 amino acids. V was pared by 5 bases and J by 8 bases, with 9 bases of the junction left unmatched. CDR3 residues: CASSGKQGAHGYTF. CDR3 nucleotide sequence: TGTGCCAGCAGTGGAAAACAGGGGGCCCACGGCTACACCTTC.

The chain is built from TRBV7-5 and TRBJ2-1; no check of the table's D call, TRBD2, against the DNA was made. TRBV7-5 is shown as a pseudogene. This CDR3 region has 17 residues. CDR3 DNA sequence: TGTGTCAGAAGCTCACAAACGGGACTAGCGGGGAACAATGAGCAGTTCTTC. This sequence encodes CVRSSQTGLAGNNEQFF.

The chain uses TRBV19 and TRBJ1-1; D is uncertain. The V gene lost 3 bases and the J gene lost 5 bases, with 7 bases spanning the gap. The germline V gene has CDR1 LNHDA and CDR2 SQIVND (reference sequence). CDR3 length: 12 amino acids. CDR3 nucleotide sequence: TGTGCCAGTAGTATTACGGGAACTGAAGCTTTCTTT. This gives the protein CASSITGTEAFF.

The chain joins TRBV27 to TRBJ2-7; TRBD1 agrees at 7 bases. Germline CDR1 MNHEY, CDR2 SMNVEV (reference sequence). The CDR3 contains 13 residues. With V trimmed by 7 bases and J by 7 bases, 10 bases remained unmatched. CDR3 sequence: CASTRRQGWEQYF. The CDR3 DNA follows: TGTGCCAGCACCAGGAGACAGGGTTGGGAGCAGTACTTC.